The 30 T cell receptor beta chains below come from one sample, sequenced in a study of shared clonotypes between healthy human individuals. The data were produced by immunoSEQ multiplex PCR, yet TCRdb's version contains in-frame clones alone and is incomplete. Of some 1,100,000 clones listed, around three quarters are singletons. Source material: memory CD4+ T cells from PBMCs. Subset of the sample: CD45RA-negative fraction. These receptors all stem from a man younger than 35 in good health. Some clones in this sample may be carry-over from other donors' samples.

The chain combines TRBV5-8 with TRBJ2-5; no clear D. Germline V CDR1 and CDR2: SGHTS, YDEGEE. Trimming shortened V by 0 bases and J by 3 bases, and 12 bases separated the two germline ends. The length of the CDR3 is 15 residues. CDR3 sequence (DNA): TGTGCCAGCAGCTTGGGGGCCAGCCTGGAAGAGACCCAGTACTTC. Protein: CASSLGASLEETQYF.

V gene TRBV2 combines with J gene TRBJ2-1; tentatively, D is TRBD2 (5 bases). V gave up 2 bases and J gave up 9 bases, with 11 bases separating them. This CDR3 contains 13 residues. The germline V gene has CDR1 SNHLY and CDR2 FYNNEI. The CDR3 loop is CASSELEDGEQFF. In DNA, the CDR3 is TGTGCCAGCAGTGAACTGGAGGATGGTGAGCAGTTCTTC.

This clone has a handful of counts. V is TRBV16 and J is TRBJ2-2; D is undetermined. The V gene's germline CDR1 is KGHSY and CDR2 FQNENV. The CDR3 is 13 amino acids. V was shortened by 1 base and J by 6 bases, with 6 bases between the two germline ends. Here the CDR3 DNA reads TGTGCCAGCAGCCAATTGGTGCCCGGGGAGCTGTTTTTT. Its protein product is CASSQLVPGELFF.

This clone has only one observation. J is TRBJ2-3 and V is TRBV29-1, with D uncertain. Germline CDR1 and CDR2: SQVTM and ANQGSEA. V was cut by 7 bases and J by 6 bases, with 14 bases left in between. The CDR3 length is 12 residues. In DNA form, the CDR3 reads TGCAGCGCTGGATACCTTGACGATACGCAGTATTTT. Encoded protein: CSAGYLDDTQYF.

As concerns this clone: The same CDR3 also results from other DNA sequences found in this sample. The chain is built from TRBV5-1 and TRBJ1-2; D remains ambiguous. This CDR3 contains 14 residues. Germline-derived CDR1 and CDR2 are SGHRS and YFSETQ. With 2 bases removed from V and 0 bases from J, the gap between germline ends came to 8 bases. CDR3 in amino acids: CASSFEGSNYGYTF. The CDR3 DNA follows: TGCGCCAGCAGCTTTGAGGGTTCTAACTATGGCTACACCTTC.

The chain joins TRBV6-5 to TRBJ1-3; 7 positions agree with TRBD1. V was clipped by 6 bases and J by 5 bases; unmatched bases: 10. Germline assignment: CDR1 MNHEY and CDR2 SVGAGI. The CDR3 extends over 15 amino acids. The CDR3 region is CASSKRGTERNTIYF. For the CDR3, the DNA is TGTGCCAGCAGCAAAAGAGGGACAGAGCGAAACACCATATATTTT.

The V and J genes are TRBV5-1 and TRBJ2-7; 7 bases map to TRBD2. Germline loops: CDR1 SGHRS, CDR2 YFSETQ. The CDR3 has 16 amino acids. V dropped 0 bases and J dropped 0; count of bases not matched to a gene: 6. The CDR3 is CASSLVPSGISYEQYF. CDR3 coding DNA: TGCGCCAGCAGCTTGGTTCCTAGCGGAATCTCCTACGAGCAGTACTTC.

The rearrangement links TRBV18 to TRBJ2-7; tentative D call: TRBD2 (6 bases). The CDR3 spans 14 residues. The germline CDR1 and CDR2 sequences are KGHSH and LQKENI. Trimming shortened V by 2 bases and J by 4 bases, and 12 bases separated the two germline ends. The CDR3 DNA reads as TGTGCCAGCTCACCAGGGGGGTCAGTTTACGAGCAGTACTTC. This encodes CASSPGGSVYEQYF.

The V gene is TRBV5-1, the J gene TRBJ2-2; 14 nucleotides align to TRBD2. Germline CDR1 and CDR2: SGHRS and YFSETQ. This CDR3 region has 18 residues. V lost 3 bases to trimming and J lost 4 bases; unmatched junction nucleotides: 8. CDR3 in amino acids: CASSWRGLAGDGTGELFF. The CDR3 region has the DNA TGCGCCAGCAGCTGGCGGGGACTAGCGGGAGATGGCACCGGGGAGCTGTTTTTT. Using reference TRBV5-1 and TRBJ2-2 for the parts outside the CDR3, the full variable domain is KAGVTQTPRYLIKTRGQQVTLSCSPISGHRSVSWYQQTPGQGLQFLFEYFSETQRNKGNFPGRFSGRQFSNSRSEMNVSTLELGDSALYLCASSWRGLAGDGTGELFFGEGSRLTVL.

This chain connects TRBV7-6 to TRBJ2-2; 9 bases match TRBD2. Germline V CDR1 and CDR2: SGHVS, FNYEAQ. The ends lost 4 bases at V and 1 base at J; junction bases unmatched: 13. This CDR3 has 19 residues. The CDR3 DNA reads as TGTGCCAGCAGCTACACCCCGAGCCAGACTAGCGGGAACACCGGGGAGCTGTTTTTT. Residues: CASSYTPSQTSGNTGELFF.

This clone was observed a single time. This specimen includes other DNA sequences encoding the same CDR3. The CDR3 region is CASSPPGAPTYEQYF. CDR3 bases: TGTGCCAGCTCACCACCAGGGGCGCCGACCTACGAGCAGTACTTC. This chain links TRBV18 with TRBJ2-7; D is possibly TRBD1 (5 bases). This CDR3 spans 15 amino acids. Germline V gene lookup returns CDR1 KGHSH and CDR2 LQKENI. V shed 0 bases and J shed 2 bases, with 11 bases lying between them.

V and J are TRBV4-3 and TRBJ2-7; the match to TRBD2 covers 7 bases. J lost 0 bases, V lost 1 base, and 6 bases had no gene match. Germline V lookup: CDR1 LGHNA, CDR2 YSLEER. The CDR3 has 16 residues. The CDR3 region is CASSQAWGGDSYEQYF. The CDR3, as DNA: TGCGCCAGCAGCCAAGCGTGGGGGGGTGACTCCTACGAGCAGTACTTC.

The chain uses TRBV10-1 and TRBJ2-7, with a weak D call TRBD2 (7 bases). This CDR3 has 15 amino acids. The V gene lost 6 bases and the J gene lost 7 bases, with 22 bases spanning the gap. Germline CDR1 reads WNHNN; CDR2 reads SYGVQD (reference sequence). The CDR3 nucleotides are TGCGCCAGCAGCCCCCCGGGGGGCGCGTTAGGGGAGCAGTACTTC. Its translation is CASSPPGGALGEQYF.

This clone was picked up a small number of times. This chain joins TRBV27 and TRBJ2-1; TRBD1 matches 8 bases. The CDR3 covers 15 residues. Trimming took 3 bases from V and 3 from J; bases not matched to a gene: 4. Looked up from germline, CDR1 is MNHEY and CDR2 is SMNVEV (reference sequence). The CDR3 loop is CASSLRTGLYNEQFF. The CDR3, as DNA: TGTGCCAGCAGTTTGAGGACAGGGCTCTACAATGAGCAGTTCTTC.

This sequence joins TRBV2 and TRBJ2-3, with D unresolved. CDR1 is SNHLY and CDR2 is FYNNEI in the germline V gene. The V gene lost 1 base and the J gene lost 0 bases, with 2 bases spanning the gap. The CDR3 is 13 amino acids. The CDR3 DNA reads TGTGCCAGCAGTGAAGGAAGCACAGATACGCAGTATTTT. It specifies CASSEGSTDTQYF.

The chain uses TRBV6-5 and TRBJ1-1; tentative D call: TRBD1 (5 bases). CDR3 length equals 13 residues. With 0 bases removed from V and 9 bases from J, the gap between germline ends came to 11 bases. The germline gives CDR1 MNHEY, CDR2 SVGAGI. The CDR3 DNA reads TGTGCCAGCAGTTACTCGAGTCCAGGGCAAGCTTTCTTT. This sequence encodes CASSYSSPGQAFF.

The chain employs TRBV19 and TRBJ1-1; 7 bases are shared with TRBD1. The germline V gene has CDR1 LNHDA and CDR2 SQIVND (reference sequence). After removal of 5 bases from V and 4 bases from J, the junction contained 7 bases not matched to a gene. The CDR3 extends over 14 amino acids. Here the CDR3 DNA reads TGTGCCAGTAGTCACAGGGGAGTCAGCACTGAAGCTTTCTTT. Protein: CASSHRGVSTEAFF.

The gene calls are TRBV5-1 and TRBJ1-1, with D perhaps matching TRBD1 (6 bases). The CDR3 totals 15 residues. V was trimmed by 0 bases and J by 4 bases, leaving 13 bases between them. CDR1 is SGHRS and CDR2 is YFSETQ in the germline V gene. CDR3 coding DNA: TGCGCCAGCAGCTTGGCGGGACAAGGCCTCACTGAAGCTTTCTTT. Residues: CASSLAGQGLTEAFF.

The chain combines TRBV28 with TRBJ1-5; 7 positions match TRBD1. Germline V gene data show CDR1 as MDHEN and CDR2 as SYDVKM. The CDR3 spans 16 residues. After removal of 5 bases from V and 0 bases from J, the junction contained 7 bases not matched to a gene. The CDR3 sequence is CASSESTGTSNQPQHF. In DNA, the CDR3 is TGTGCCAGCAGTGAATCGACAGGGACTAGCAATCAGCCCCAGCATTTT.

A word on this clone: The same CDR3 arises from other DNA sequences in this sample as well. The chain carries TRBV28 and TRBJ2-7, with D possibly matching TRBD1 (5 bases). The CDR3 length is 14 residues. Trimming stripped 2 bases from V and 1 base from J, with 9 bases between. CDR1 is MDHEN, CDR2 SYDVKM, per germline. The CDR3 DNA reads TGTGCCAGCAGTTTACTGGCAGGGTCCTACGAGCAGTACTTC. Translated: CASSLLAGSYEQYF.

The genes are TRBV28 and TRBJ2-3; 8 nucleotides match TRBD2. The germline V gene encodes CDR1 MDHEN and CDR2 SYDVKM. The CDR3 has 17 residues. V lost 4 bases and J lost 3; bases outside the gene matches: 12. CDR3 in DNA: TGTGCCAGCAGTTCACCCGGTGGACTAGCACGGACAGATACGCAGTATTTT. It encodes CASSSPGGLARTDTQYF. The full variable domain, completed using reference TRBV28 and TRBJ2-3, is DVKVTQSSRYLVKRTGEKVFLECVQDMDHENMFWYRQDPGLGLRLIYFSYDVKMKEKGDIPEGYSVSREKKERFSLILESASTNQTSMYLCASSSPGGLARTDTQYFGPGTRLTVL.

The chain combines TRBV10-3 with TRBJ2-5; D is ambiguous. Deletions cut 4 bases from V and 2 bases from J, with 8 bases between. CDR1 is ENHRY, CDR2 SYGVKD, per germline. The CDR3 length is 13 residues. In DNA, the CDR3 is TGTGCCATCAGTGTAACGGAACAAGAGACCCAGTACTTC. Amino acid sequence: CAISVTEQETQYF.

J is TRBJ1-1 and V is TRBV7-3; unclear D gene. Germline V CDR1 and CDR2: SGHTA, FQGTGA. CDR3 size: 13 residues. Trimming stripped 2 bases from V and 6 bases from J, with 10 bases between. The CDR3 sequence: CASSLLFGAEAFF. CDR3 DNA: TGTGCCAGCAGCTTATTATTTGGGGCTGAAGCTTTCTTT.

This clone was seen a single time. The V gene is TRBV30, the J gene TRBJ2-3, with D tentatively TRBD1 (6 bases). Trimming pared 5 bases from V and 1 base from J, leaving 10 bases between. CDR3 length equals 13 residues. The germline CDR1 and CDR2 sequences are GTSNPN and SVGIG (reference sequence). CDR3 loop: CAWYRARTDTQYF. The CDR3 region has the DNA TGTGCCTGGTACAGGGCCCGCACAGATACGCAGTATTTT.

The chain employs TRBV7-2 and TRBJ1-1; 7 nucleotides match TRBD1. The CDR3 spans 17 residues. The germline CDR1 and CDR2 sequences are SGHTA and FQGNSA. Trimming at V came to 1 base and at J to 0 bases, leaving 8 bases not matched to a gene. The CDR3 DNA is TGTGCCAGCAGCTTAGGGACAGGCGTACCCATGAACACTGAAGCTTTCTTT. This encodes CASSLGTGVPMNTEAFF.

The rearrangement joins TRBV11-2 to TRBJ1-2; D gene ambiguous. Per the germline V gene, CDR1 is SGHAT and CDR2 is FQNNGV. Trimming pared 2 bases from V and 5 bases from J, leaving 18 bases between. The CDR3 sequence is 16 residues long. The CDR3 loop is CASSLITVRTPYGYTF. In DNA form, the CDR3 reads TGTGCCAGCAGCTTAATAACGGTTAGGACCCCGTATGGCTACACCTTC.

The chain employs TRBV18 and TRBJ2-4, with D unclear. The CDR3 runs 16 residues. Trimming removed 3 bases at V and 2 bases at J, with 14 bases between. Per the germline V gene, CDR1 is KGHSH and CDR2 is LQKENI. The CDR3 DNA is TGTGCCAGCTCACCCCCCTCGGGTGGGTCCAAAAACATTCAGTACTTC. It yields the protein CASSPPSGGSKNIQYF.

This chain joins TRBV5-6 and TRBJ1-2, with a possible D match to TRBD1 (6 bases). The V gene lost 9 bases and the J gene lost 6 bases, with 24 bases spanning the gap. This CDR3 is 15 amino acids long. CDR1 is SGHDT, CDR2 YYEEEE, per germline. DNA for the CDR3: TGTGCCACCCAGCTCAGGGGCCTACATGAGGATGGCTACACCTTC. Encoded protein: CATQLRGLHEDGYTF.

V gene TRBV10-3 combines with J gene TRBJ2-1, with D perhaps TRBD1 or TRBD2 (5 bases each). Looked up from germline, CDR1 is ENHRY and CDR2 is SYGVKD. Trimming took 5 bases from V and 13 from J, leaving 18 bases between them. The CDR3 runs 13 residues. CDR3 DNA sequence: TGTGCCATCAGTAATATTGGGACGGTACATCAGTTCTTC. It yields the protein CAISNIGTVHQFF.

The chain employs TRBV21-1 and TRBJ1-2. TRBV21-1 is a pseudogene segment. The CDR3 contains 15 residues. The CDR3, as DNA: TGTGCCAGCGGGGCGGGGGCAAAATGGGGCTATGGCTACACCTTC. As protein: CASGAGAKWGYGYTF.